A selection of T cell receptor beta chains follows, all from one sample in a study of cytomegalovirus exposure and HLA in healthy donors. Libraries were prepared by immunoSEQ multiplex PCR; TCRdb keeps only in-frame clonotypes and omits some of them. The sample lists fewer than 250,000 clones, 75% to 80% occurring once. Source material: PBMCs. The receptors were sampled from a male donor in good health and CMV-seronegative. Each CDR3 is given with its conserved first and last residue. Fields, in order: CDR3 DNA, CDR3 protein, clone size, J gene, D gene, V gene. A D gene is named only where the DNA matches it firmly. Clone size is not always given. Where it is, it says once, few, many or a class for expanded clones.

TGCGCCAGCAGGGGACAGGGGGAAAATGGAAACACCATATATTTT	CASRGQGENGNTIYF	.	TRBJ1-3	TRBD1	TRBV5-1
TGTGCCAGCAGCCCGGGACAGGGGGTGTACGAGCAGTACTTC	CASSPGQGVYEQYF	.	TRBJ2-7	TRBD1	TRBV5-4
TGTGCCAGCTCGCCAGAGGAGACCCAGTACTTC	CASSPEETQYF	.	TRBJ2-5	.	TRBV18
TGCGCCAGCAGCTTGGTGGGGGGGCACACTGAAGCTTTCTTT	CASSLVGGHTEAFF	.	TRBJ1-1	.	TRBV5-1
TGCAGCGTGGGACAGGGGGCGGATTTAGCTGACGAGCAGTACTTC	CSVGQGADLADEQYF	.	TRBJ2-7	TRBD1	TRBV29-1
TGTGCCAGCAGCTTCTTCGGGACAGATAGCAATCAGCCCCAGCATTTT	CASSFFGTDSNQPQHF	.	TRBJ1-5	TRBD1	TRBV7-2
TGTGCCAGCAGCTCGACAGGGGGACGCACAGATACGCAGTATTTT	CASSSTGGRTDTQYF	.	TRBJ2-3	TRBD1	TRBV11-3
TGTGCCAGCAGCCCGGAGGCCGGGGAGCTGTTTTTT	CASSPEAGELFF	.	TRBJ2-2	.	TRBV7-7
TGCGCCAGCAGCCAAGAAGGGCTAGCGGGAGAGGCTGGGGAGCTGTTTTTT	CASSQEGLAGEAGELFF	.	TRBJ2-2	TRBD2	TRBV4-3
TGTGCCAGCAGCTTAGAGGCAGGGGGAAGCTACGAGCAGTACTTC	CASSLEAGGSYEQYF	.	TRBJ2-7	TRBD1	TRBV11-2
TGTGCCAGCAGCCCCGGGACTAGCTGCGAGCAGTACTTC	CASSPGTSCEQYF	.	TRBJ2-7	TRBD2	TRBV5-6
TGTGCCAGCAGACTAGCCGGGGAGCTGTTTTTT	CASRLAGELFF	once	TRBJ2-2	.	TRBV6-1
TGCGCCAGCAGCCCGGGACTAGCGGGAGGTGAGGAGCAGTACTTC	CASSPGLAGGEEQYF	.	TRBJ2-7	TRBD2	TRBV5-1
TGTGCCAGCAGCGTACTAGGGAACACCGGGGAGCTGTTTTTT	CASSVLGNTGELFF	.	TRBJ2-2	.	TRBV9
TGTGCCAGCAGAGAAAGCGGGAGTGGGTACGAGCAGTACTTC	CASRESGSGYEQYF	.	TRBJ2-7	TRBD2	TRBV28
TGTGCCAGCAGCTGGGGGACAGCTAACACCGGGGAGCTGTTTTTT	CASSWGTANTGELFF	.	TRBJ2-2	TRBD1	TRBV5-6
TGTGCCAGCAGCAGGACAGGGAGTAATGAAAAACTGTTTTTT	CASSRTGSNEKLFF	.	TRBJ1-4	TRBD1	TRBV5-8
TGCAGCGTTCAGGGGGTGGGCGGGAGGGCCTGGAATGAGCAGTTCTTC	CSVQGVGGRAWNEQFF	.	TRBJ2-1	TRBD2	TRBV29-1
TGTGCCAGCAGCGTAGCTGCGGGATTCCTAGAGACCCAGTACTTC	CASSVAAGFLETQYF	.	TRBJ2-5	.	TRBV9
TGTGCCAGCAGCTTAGGGGATCCGGGACAGGGGGCGGATGACGAGCAGTACTTC	CASSLGDPGQGADDEQYF	.	TRBJ2-7	TRBD1	TRBV7-2
TGTGCCAGCAGTGAGACGGGACTAGCGGGATGGCAGCTGTTTTTT	CASSETGLAGWQLFF	.	TRBJ2-2	TRBD2	TRBV2
TGTGCCAGCAGCGCCGGGACAGGGGAACGGGAGACCCAGTACTTC	CASSAGTGERETQYF	.	TRBJ2-5	TRBD1	TRBV7-6
TGTGCCAGTAGTACTCCCGGGGGTGCAAACACCATATATTTT	CASSTPGGANTIYF	once	TRBJ1-3	.	TRBV19
TGTGCCAGCAGTTTTATCGCAGGGGGGCTCTCCTACAATGAGCAGTTCTTC	CASSFIAGGLSYNEQFF	.	TRBJ2-1	.	TRBV5-6
TGTGCCAGCTCACCACAGGGGGCCGAGCAGTACTTC	CASSPQGAEQYF	.	TRBJ2-7	TRBD1	TRBV18
TGTGCCAGCAGCCCTGGGCGGGAGCCATCCTACAATGAGCAGTTCTTC	CASSPGREPSYNEQFF	.	TRBJ2-1	TRBD2	TRBV11-1
TGTGCCTGGAGTGTCCTAAGCAATCAGCCCCAGCATTTT	CAWSVLSNQPQHF	.	TRBJ1-5	.	TRBV30
TGTGCCAGCAGTGACTCGAGTTGGGCAAACACTGAAGCTTTCTTT	CASSDSSWANTEAFF	.	TRBJ1-1	.	TRBV6-4
TGTGCCACCAGCAGGGACAGAGGGGAGACCCAGTACTTC	CATSRDRGETQYF	.	TRBJ2-5	.	TRBV15
TGCGCCAGCAGCTTGGTTCCGGGGAATGAGCAGTTCTTC	CASSLVPGNEQFF	.	TRBJ2-1	.	TRBV5-1
TGTGCCAGCAATGAGGGTACTAACTATGGCTACACCTTC	CASNEGTNYGYTF	.	TRBJ1-2	.	TRBV6-6
TGTGCCAGTAGTGTTCGGGACAGCAACTATGGCTACACCTTC	CASSVRDSNYGYTF	.	TRBJ1-2	TRBD1	TRBV19
TGTGCCAGTAGTGCTCCTACTACTAGCGGTACTGGGGCCAACGTCCTGACTTTC	CASSAPTTSGTGANVLTF	.	TRBJ2-6	TRBD2	TRBV19
TGTGCCAGCAGTACCAGGATGACCTACGAGCAGTACTTC	CASSTRMTYEQYF	.	TRBJ2-7	.	TRBV28
TGTGCCAGCTCAGGGGAAGAGACTGAAGCTTTCTTT	CASSGEETEAFF	.	TRBJ1-1	.	TRBV10-3